This T cell receptor beta chain was observed in a study of OX40 agonist ivuxolimab in advanced cancers. Study-level results: CD8+ T cells averaged more expanded clones than CD4+.

As regards this clone: Its antigen is currently unknown.

Patients were ineligible given autoimmune disease history or systemic immunosuppression. The investigators sampled blood at baseline, at cycle 4 day 1, and at cycle 7 day 1. Some clones are missing from TCRdb's copy, which holds only in-frame ones; the method was immunoSEQ multiplex PCR. The profile shows about 73,000 clones, about 93% of them singletons. The CDR3 contains 15 residues. J was trimmed by 7 bases and V by 4 bases; bases with no gene match: 3. Germline V CDR1 and CDR2: SNHLY, FYNNEI. Sequenced material: CD4+ or CD8+ T cells sorted from blood, taken in a trial of the OX40 agonist ivuxolimab. The clonotype originates from an adult with an advanced solid tumor such as melanoma, head and neck, liver or kidney cancer. The rearrangement links TRBV2 to TRBJ2-2, with TRBD2 identical over 13 bases. CDR3 sequence: CASSGTSGSIGELFF. CDR3 bases: TGTGCCAGCAGTGGGACTAGCGGGAGTATCGGGGAGCTGTTTTTT.